One and the same sample provided the 30 T cell receptor beta chains below, sequenced in a study of blood T cell repertoires in COVID-19. Here immunoSEQ multiplex PCR was the method, and the copy in TCRdb shows in-frame clones only, minus some. The table lists approximately 170,000 clones, less than 90% of them singletons, with around 4.3% in the top ten. The sequencing input was PBMCs or T cells enriched from blood (not recorded which). These receptors were obtained from a woman in her forties or fifties who had recovered from COVID-19.

The chain has TRBV5-5 and TRBJ1-2, with 8 bases identical to TRBD1. The germline V gene encodes CDR1 SGHKS and CDR2 YYEKEE (reference sequence). The J segment lost 8 bases and the V segment lost 9 bases, leaving 15 bases of the junction unmatched. The CDR3 runs 14 residues. The CDR3 DNA reads as TGTGCCACGCAGGCCGGGACAGGACCGCGGGGCTACACCTTC. It translates to CATQAGTGPRGYTF.

This chain joins TRBV4-2 and TRBJ2-5, with 8 bases identical to TRBD2. This CDR3 has 17 amino acids. V shed 1 base and J 1 base; nucleotides not matched to a gene: 8. Germline loops: CDR1 LGHNA, CDR2 YNFKEQ. The CDR3 here is CASSQVWGGGSQETQYF. The CDR3 bases are TGTGCCAGCAGCCAAGTTTGGGGCGGGGGGTCCCAAGAGACCCAGTACTTC.

The rearrangement joins TRBV4-1 to TRBJ1-4; a weak D match, TRBD1 (5 bases). The CDR3 totals 13 residues. V lost 0 bases to trimming and J lost 12 bases, with 11 bases between them. Germline CDR1 is MGHRA and CDR2 is YSYEKL. The CDR3 here is CASSQDRWGELFF. CDR3 in DNA: TGCGCCAGCAGCCAAGATAGATGGGGGGAACTGTTTTTT.

This clone is a singleton in its sample. This chain connects TRBV9 to TRBJ2-7; TRBD1 agrees at 9 bases. Germline-derived CDR1 and CDR2 are SGDLS and YYNGEE. V lost 4 bases to trimming and J lost 7 bases; unmatched junction nucleotides: 6. The CDR3 consists of 13 residues. CDR3 DNA sequence: TGTGCCAGCAGCCTCCGGGGACAGGGAGAGCAGTACGTC. Residues: CASSLRGQGEQYV.

This chain links TRBV5-5 with TRBJ2-2; TRBD1 matches 7 bases. Trimming cost V 3 bases and J 7 bases; bases outside gene matches: 3. The CDR3 consists of 13 residues. The germline V gene has CDR1 SGHKS and CDR2 YYEKEE (reference sequence). Here the CDR3 reads CASSSQGSGELFF. The CDR3 DNA is TGTGCCAGCAGCTCACAGGGGAGCGGGGAGCTGTTTTTT.

This clone has more than one count but fewer than ten. The CDR3 DNA reads as TGTGCCAGCTCACCTGCCGGACTAGCGGGAGCCCTTTACAATGAGCAGTTCTTC. Translating it yields CASSPAGLAGALYNEQFF. This chain links TRBV18 with TRBJ2-1, with TRBD2 identical over 13 bases. Germline V gene lookup returns CDR1 KGHSH and CDR2 LQKENI. This CDR3 contains 18 residues. The J segment lost 4 bases and the V segment lost 3 bases, leaving 9 bases of the junction unmatched.

The chain combines TRBV6-2 or TRBV6-3 with TRBJ2-2; TRBD2 aligns across 8 bases. This CDR3 region has 15 residues. V lost 2 bases to trimming and J lost 6 bases; unmatched junction nucleotides: 5. CDR1 is MNHEY and CDR2 is SVGEGT in the germline V gene. The CDR3 sequence: CASSYVGGAAGELFF. CDR3 bases: TGTGCCAGCAGTTACGTCGGGGGGGCCGCCGGGGAGCTGTTTTTT.

The chain has TRBV5-4 and TRBJ2-7, with 11 bases that match TRBD2. CDR1 and CDR2 (germline): SGHNT, YYREEE (reference sequence). With V trimmed by 5 bases and J by 3 bases, 7 bases remained unmatched. The CDR3 is made up of 15 amino acids. This CDR3 reads CASRLAGGPIYEQYV. DNA of the CDR3: TGTGCCAGCAGATTAGCGGGGGGGCCTATCTACGAGCAGTACGTC.

This clone has a single count. The V and J genes are TRBV11-3 and TRBJ2-1, with 13 bases lining up with TRBD2. The CDR3 has 15 residues. The germline gives CDR1 SGHNT, CDR2 YENEEA. V lost 6 bases and J lost 6; bases outside the gene matches: 5. The CDR3 DNA reads TGTGCCAGCAGTCCAAGACTAGCGGGGGGCAATGAGCAGTTCTTC. Encoded protein: CASSPRLAGGNEQFF.

This chain joins TRBV27 and TRBJ2-2; tentative D call: TRBD1 (5 bases). The CDR3 is 12 residues long. The V end lost 6 bases, the J end lost 6 bases, and 8 bases lay between the germline ends. The germline V gene has CDR1 MNHEY and CDR2 SMNVEV (reference sequence). The DNA of the CDR3 is TGTGCCAGCAGGCGACAGCCCGGGGAGCTGTTTTTT. Its protein is CASRRQPGELFF.

V gene TRBV11-1 combines with J gene TRBJ2-1; D is perhaps TRBD2 (6 bases). V lost 1 base and J 5 bases, leaving 12 bases between the germline ends. The CDR3 is made up of 15 amino acids. Germline CDR1 SGHAT, CDR2 FQDESV (reference sequence). CDR3 DNA sequence: TGTGCCAGCAGCTTAGTTAAACCGGGGGACAATGAGCAGTTCTTC. Encoded protein: CASSLVKPGDNEQFF.

The rearrangement uses TRBV5-4 and TRBJ1-1; possibly TRBD1 for D (6 bases). The V gene lost 1 base and the J gene lost 3 bases, with 10 bases spanning the gap. The germline V gene has CDR1 SGHNT and CDR2 YYREEE (reference sequence). This CDR3 has 14 amino acids. The CDR3 region has the DNA TGTGCCAGCAGCTTGCGGGACACCTACACTGAAGCTTTCTTT. It codes for CASSLRDTYTEAFF. The variable domain in full, with the rest retrieved from reference TRBV5-4 and TRBJ1-1, is ETGVTQSPTHLIKTRGQQVTLRCSSQSGHNTVSWYQQALGQGPQFIFQYYREEENGRGNFPPRFSGLQFPNYSSELNVNALELDDSALYLCASSLRDTYTEAFFGQGTRLTVV.

The genes are TRBV24-1 and TRBJ1-2; the D gene is possibly TRBD1 (5 bases). The CDR3 has 16 amino acids. The V and J ends lost 2 bases and 2 bases respectively, with 14 bases between them. Germline loops: CDR1 KGHDR, CDR2 SFDVKD. This CDR3 is CATSDSTLTENYGYTF. CDR3 nucleotide sequence: TGTGCCACCAGTGATTCGACCTTGACAGAAAACTATGGCTACACCTTC.

The chain employs TRBV4-3 and TRBJ2-5; D is possibly TRBD2 (5 bases). Germline CDR1 and CDR2: LGHNA and YSLEER. This CDR3 region has 13 residues. The V end was cut by 4 bases, the J end by 4 bases, with 10 bases between. DNA of the CDR3: TGCGCCAGCAGCCGAGGGTGGGGAGAGACCCAGTACTTC. Translation: CASSRGWGETQYF.

V usage is TRBV28 and J usage is TRBJ1-5; perhaps TRBD1 as D (6 bases). The CDR3 covers 17 residues. In germline, CDR1 is MDHEN, CDR2 SYDVKM. Trimming removed 5 bases at V and 3 bases at J, with 20 bases between. The CDR3 coding sequence is TGTGCCAGCAGTGAGCCTAGGGGGACCCCCTACAATCAGCCCCAGCATTTT. It is translated as CASSEPRGTPYNQPQHF. The variable domain in full, completed from reference TRBV28 and TRBJ1-5, reads DVKVTQSSRYLVKRTGEKVFLECVQDMDHENMFWYRQDPGLGLRLIYFSYDVKMKEKGDIPEGYSVSREKKERFSLILESASTNQTSMYLCASSEPRGTPYNQPQHFGDGTRLSIL.

The chain joins TRBV15 to TRBJ1-1; TRBD1 is a possible D gene (6 bases). Per germline, CDR1 LNHNV and CDR2 YYDKDF (reference sequence). The CDR3 spans 14 residues. V lost 6 bases and J lost 3, with 14 bases in between. For the CDR3, the DNA is TGTGCCACCAGTCCTTCGTACAGGGACACTGAAGCTTTCTTT. The encoded protein is CATSPSYRDTEAFF.

The genes are TRBV6-5 and TRBJ1-3; no firm D call. Trimming stripped 4 bases from V and 3 bases from J, with 4 bases between. CDR3 length: 12 residues. Germline V lookup: CDR1 MNHEY, CDR2 SVGAGI. The CDR3 spells CASSSNGNTIYF. CDR3 bases: TGTGCCAGCAGTTCTAATGGAAACACCATATATTTT.

The chain couples TRBV20-1 to TRBJ1-6; D not certain. V gave up 3 bases and J gave up 10 bases, with 13 bases separating them. Per germline, CDR1 DFQATT and CDR2 SNEGSKA (reference sequence). CDR3 length: 13 amino acids. CDR3 in DNA: TGCAGTGCTAGTGGAGGGATAGGGTCACCCCTCCACTTT. Its translation: CSASGGIGSPLHF.

The chain recombines TRBV5-6 with TRBJ1-2; maybe TRBD1 (5 bases). The CDR3 extends over 17 amino acids. Deletions cut 0 bases from V and 0 bases from J, with 15 bases between. Germline CDR1 SGHDT, CDR2 YYEEEE. CDR3 protein: CASSLGAVGRANYGYTF. The CDR3 DNA reads TGTGCCAGCAGCTTGGGCGCCGTGGGCAGGGCTAACTATGGCTACACCTTC.

This clone has a handful of counts. The CDR3 loop reads CASSGTSGERGPNEQFF. CDR3 nucleotide sequence: TGCGCCAGCAGCGGGACTAGCGGGGAAAGGGGTCCCAATGAGCAGTTCTTC. The chain uses TRBV10-1 and TRBJ2-1; 13 nucleotides line up with TRBD2. The CDR3 has 17 residues. In germline, CDR1 is WNHNN, CDR2 SYGVQD (reference sequence). Losses at the gene ends were 6 bases for V and 6 bases for J; bases not matched to a gene: 11.

The V and J genes are TRBV6-5 and TRBJ1-4, with 7 bases matching TRBD1. Germline CDR1 MNHEY, CDR2 SVGAGI. The ends lost 6 bases at V and 7 bases at J; junction bases unmatched: 5. CDR3 length: 13 amino acids. The CDR3 DNA reads TGTGCCAGCAGAGGGGGACAGTTTGAAAAACTGTTTTTT. Amino acids: CASRGGQFEKLFF.

V is TRBV19 and J is TRBJ1-1; D is unresolved. The CDR3 covers 14 residues. V lost 5 bases, J lost 4 bases, and 14 bases lay in between. Germline V CDR1 and CDR2: LNHDA, SQIVND (reference sequence). CDR3: CASSPTGWGTEAFF. The CDR3 bases are TGTGCCAGTAGTCCCACGGGGTGGGGCACTGAAGCTTTCTTT.

V and J are TRBV5-4 and TRBJ2-1; no firm D call. The CDR3 loop spans 15 amino acids. CDR1 and CDR2 (germline): SGHNT, YYREEE (reference sequence). Trimming pared 2 bases from V and 4 bases from J, leaving 13 bases between. Written as DNA, the CDR3 is TGTGCCAGCAGCTTATCTCAGTCGCTGTACAATGAGCAGTTCTTC. The encoded protein is CASSLSQSLYNEQFF.

The genes are TRBV7-8 and TRBJ1-5; no firm D call. This CDR3 contains 12 residues. Between the trimmed V and J ends, which lost 5 bases and 6 bases, there was a span of 8 bases. CDR1 and CDR2 (germline): SGHVS, FQNEAQ. The chain's CDR3 is CASSPVSQPQHF. Written as DNA, the CDR3 is TGTGCCAGCAGCCCTGTGAGTCAGCCCCAGCATTTT.

The chain has TRBV21-1 and TRBJ2-7; TRBD1 is the table's D call, not checked against the DNA. TRBV21-1 is listed as a pseudogene. This CDR3 has 17 amino acids. The CDR3 DNA follows: TGTGCCAGCAGCATTAAGTCCCGACAGGGGAGCTCCTACGAGCAGTACGTC. Residues: CASSIKSRQGSSYEQYV.

The J gene is TRBJ1-3, the V gene TRBV2; the D gene is possibly TRBD1 (5 bases). V lost 10 bases and J lost 2, with 15 bases in between. Looked up from germline, CDR1 is SNHLY and CDR2 is FYNNEI. CDR3 size: 14 residues. The CDR3 spells CAMRKRGTGNTIYF. The CDR3 DNA sequence: TGTGCCATGCGTAAAAGGGGAACTGGAAACACCATATATTTT.

The V and J genes are TRBV9 and TRBJ1-2, with 8 bases that match TRBD1. The V and J ends lost 4 bases and 3 bases, in that order; junction bases with no gene match: 2. There are 13 residues in the CDR3. The germline V gene has CDR1 SGDLS and CDR2 YYNGEE. The chain's CDR3 is CASSPQGDYGYTF. The CDR3 region has the DNA TGTGCCAGCAGCCCACAGGGGGACTATGGCTACACCTTC.

V usage is TRBV20-1 and J usage is TRBJ1-2; D perhaps matches TRBD1 (5 bases). The CDR3 has 11 residues. V lost 7 bases and J lost 8, with 14 bases in between. The germline gives CDR1 DFQATT, CDR2 SNEGSKA (reference sequence). DNA of the CDR3: TGCAGTGTAACACAGGTGGAGGGCTACACCTTC. Protein: CSVTQVEGYTF.

This chain links TRBV7-9 with TRBJ1-1; D not certain. The CDR3 totals 13 residues. Germline values: CDR1 SEHNR, CDR2 FQNEAQ (reference sequence). V lost 8 bases, J lost 4 bases, and 14 bases lay in between. The CDR3 reads CASFLPIRTEAFF. DNA for the CDR3: TGTGCCAGCTTTCTACCGATTCGCACTGAAGCTTTCTTT.

The chain employs TRBV3-1 (or the pseudogene TRBV3-2) and TRBJ2-7, with a weak D call TRBD1 (6 bases). The V gene's germline CDR1 is LGHDT and CDR2 YNNKEL (reference sequence). The V and J ends lost 2 bases and 13 bases respectively, with 24 bases between them. The CDR3 loop spans 15 amino acids. The CDR3 nucleotides are TGTGCCAGCAGCCAACCCCCTCACGAGGGGGACACGGATTACGTC. Translated, it gives CASSQPPHEGDTDYV.